Below are 15 T cell receptor beta chains sequenced from a single sample in a study of blood T cells in healthy people across ages. Sample-barcoded 5' priming and a J-beta primer mix drove a second PCR of 7 to 11 cycles. TCRdb processed the 5' RACE reads anew with MiXCR; each CDR3 protein has one entry. The top ten hold roughly 7.9% of the sample, which has about 1,400,000 distinct CDR3 sequences, roughly 45% seen once. Sequencing used blood. The receptors were gathered from a woman under 30 in good health.

The rearrangement uses TRBV19 and TRBJ1-5; 10 bases line up with TRBD1. V shed 5 bases and J 2 bases; nucleotides not matched to a gene: 15. Germline CDR1 LNHDA, CDR2 SQIVND (reference sequence). The CDR3 extends over 19 amino acids. As DNA, the CDR3 is TGTGCCAGTAGTCCTACCGGGACAGGGGTAAGGAATGGCAATCAGCCCCAGCATTTT. It translates to CASSPTGTGVRNGNQPQHF.

The chain couples TRBV6-5 to TRBJ2-1; TRBD2 agrees at 10 bases. Germline V lookup: CDR1 MNHEY, CDR2 SVGAGI. This CDR3 comprises 15 residues. Trimming took 7 bases from V and 6 from J; bases not matched to a gene: 9. The CDR3 region is CASILAGGQGNEQFF. CDR3 nucleotides: TGTGCCAGCATTTTAGCGGGGGGCCAGGGCAATGAGCAGTTCTTC.

J is TRBJ1-5 and V is TRBV27; tentatively, D is TRBD1 (5 bases). V was cut by 8 bases and J by 2 bases, with 16 bases left in between. The CDR3 is made up of 15 amino acids. In germline, CDR1 is MNHEY, CDR2 SMNVEV (reference sequence). CDR3 region: CASRKDPRGNQPQHF. The CDR3 region has the DNA TGTGCCAGCCGGAAGGACCCCAGGGGCAATCAGCCCCAGCATTTT.

The chain combines TRBV6-6 with TRBJ2-7; TRBD1 matches at 8 bases. Germline V gene sequence: CDR1 MNHNY, CDR2 SVGAGI (reference sequence). The CDR3 contains 12 residues. Germline trimming cut 6 bases from V and 3 bases from J; bases unmatched to any gene: 1. As DNA, the CDR3 is TGTGCCAGCAGACAGGGGGACTACGAGCAGTACTTC. It yields the protein CASRQGDYEQYF.

The genes are TRBV9 and TRBJ2-1; 7 nucleotides line up with TRBD1. Germline V lookup: CDR1 SGDLS, CDR2 YYNGEE. Trimming at V came to 4 bases and at J to 8 bases, leaving 6 bases not matched to a gene. CDR3 length equals 13 residues. The CDR3 region is CASSPTTGYEQFF. The CDR3 DNA reads as TGTGCCAGCAGCCCAACGACAGGGTATGAGCAGTTCTTC.

CDR3 amino acids: CASGFGARGQETQYF. CDR3 DNA sequence: TGTGCCAGCGGTTTCGGAGCAAGGGGTCAAGAGACCCAGTACTTC. The V and J genes are TRBV3-1 and TRBJ2-5, with D possibly matching TRBD1 (5 bases). CDR1 and CDR2 (germline): LGHDT, YNNKEL (reference sequence). V lost 8 bases and J lost 2, with 18 bases in between. The CDR3 length is 15 residues.

This CDR3 reads CASSFSGPGDTEAFF. The CDR3 DNA reads TGCGCCAGCAGCTTTTCCGGGCCTGGGGACACTGAAGCTTTCTTT. The chain uses TRBV5-1 and TRBJ1-1; D remains unclear. The V gene's germline CDR1 is SGHRS and CDR2 YFSETQ. V lost 2 bases, J lost 3 bases, and 14 bases lay in between. The CDR3 extends over 15 amino acids.

This clonotype was observed once. The chain combines TRBV10-1 with TRBJ2-5; D gene unclear. Germline V CDR1 and CDR2: WNHNN, SYGVQD (reference sequence). This CDR3 comprises 15 residues. V dropped 0 bases and J dropped 1 base, with 9 bases sitting between them. The CDR3 here is CASSESKGSQETQYF. CDR3 nucleotide sequence: TGCGCCAGCAGTGAGTCGAAGGGCAGCCAAGAGACCCAGTACTTC.

This rearrangement joins TRBV12-3 or TRBV12-4 to TRBJ2-1; 9 bases are shared with TRBD2. The CDR3 spans 16 residues. The J segment lost 5 bases and the V segment lost 8 bases, leaving 13 bases of the junction unmatched. CDR3 sequence (DNA): TGTGCCAGCCACGCGGGGGGGGGCCTGCTACACAATGAGCAGTTCTTC. It yields the protein CASHAGGGLLHNEQFF.

The gene calls are TRBV11-2 and TRBJ2-7, with 14 positions matching TRBD2. CDR1 is SGHAT and CDR2 is FQNNGV in the germline V gene. This CDR3 is built from 17 residues. V was pared by 2 bases and J by 6 bases, with 9 bases of the junction left unmatched. This chain's CDR3 is CASSLYGTSGSLREQYF. The CDR3 nucleotides read TGTGCCAGCAGCTTATATGGGACTAGCGGGAGCCTCCGCGAGCAGTACTTC.

V usage is TRBV20-1 and J usage is TRBJ1-6; D not resolved. Germline V gene data show CDR1 as DFQATT and CDR2 as SNEGSKA (reference sequence). CDR3 size: 18 residues. Trimming stripped 3 bases from V and 5 bases from J, with 23 bases between. CDR3 sequence reads: CSASSPLSTQPNNSPLHF. The CDR3 bases are TGCAGTGCTAGTTCCCCCCTATCGACGCAGCCGAATAATTCACCCCTCCACTTT.

This clonotype was counted once. The rearrangement links TRBV27 to TRBJ1-1; possible D gene TRBD1, 5 bases. The CDR3 loop spans 16 amino acids. The germline gives CDR1 MNHEY, CDR2 SMNVEV (reference sequence). V dropped 4 bases and J dropped 0 bases, with 15 bases sitting between them. CDR3 sequence: CASSSLMGDVNTEAFF. DNA for the CDR3: TGTGCCAGCAGTTCCCTCATGGGGGACGTGAACACTGAAGCTTTCTTT.

This clonotype occurred a few times. The DNA of the CDR3 is TGTGCCAGCAGCGCCAGAATCACCGGGGAGCTGTTTTTT. Translating gives CASSARITGELFF. The chain carries TRBV9 and TRBJ2-2; D gene uncertain. The CDR3 is 13 amino acids. With 3 bases removed from V and 4 bases from J, the gap between germline ends came to 7 bases. The germline V gene has CDR1 SGDLS and CDR2 YYNGEE.

V gene TRBV6-1 combines with J gene TRBJ1-2, with 7 bases aligning to TRBD1. The germline gives CDR1 MNHNS, CDR2 SASEGT. V was pared by 4 bases and J by 1 base, with 9 bases of the junction left unmatched. The CDR3 covers 16 residues. In DNA form, the CDR3 reads TGTGCCAGCAGTGTACAGGGGCTACACTATAACTATGGCTACACCTTC. Protein: CASSVQGLHYNYGYTF.

The CDR3 sequence: CASSAGLAYSYEQYF. In DNA form, the CDR3 reads TGTGCCAGCAGCGCCGGACTAGCGTATTCTTACGAGCAGTACTTC. The chain uses TRBV2 and TRBJ2-5; 9 bases agree with TRBD2. The DNA end is a closer match to TRBJ2-7, so the J assignment may be wrong. The CDR3 contains 15 residues. Germline V CDR1 and CDR2: SNHLY, FYNNEI.